Each of the 14 T cell receptor beta chains below was sequenced from the same sample in a study of OX40 agonist ivuxolimab in advanced cancers. TCRdb keeps only in-frame clones here, not all; method: immunoSEQ multiplex PCR. The sample shows 40,000 to 55,000 clones, 90% to 95% of them seen only once. The sample in question was CD4+ or CD8+ T cells sorted from blood, obtained in a trial of the OX40 agonist ivuxolimab. These receptors originate from an adult with an advanced solid tumor such as melanoma, head and neck, liver or kidney cancer.

The rearrangement links TRBV13 to TRBJ2-7, with TRBD2 matching 7 bases. Trimming cost V 4 bases and J 5 bases; bases outside gene matches: 8. CDR1 and CDR2 from the germline V gene are PRHDT and FYEKMQ (reference sequence). CDR3 size: 14 residues. Written as DNA, the CDR3 is TGTGCCAGCAGCTCGGGGAGGGGAATTGACGAGCAGTACTTC. It is translated as CASSSGRGIDEQYF.

The chain joins TRBV9 to TRBJ2-3; 9 bases agree with TRBD2. Germline trimming cut 4 bases from V and 7 bases from J; bases unmatched to any gene: 7. Germline V lookup: CDR1 SGDLS, CDR2 YYNGEE. The CDR3 consists of 14 residues. The CDR3 loop reads CASSTGTSTYTQYF. The DNA of the CDR3 is TGTGCCAGCAGCACCGGGACTAGCACTTATACGCAGTATTTT.

The rearrangement links TRBV7-8 to TRBJ1-2, with D possibly matching TRBD1 (5 bases). The CDR3 is made up of 17 amino acids. Germline V gene sequence: CDR1 SGHVS, CDR2 FQNEAQ. Trimming shortened V by 3 bases and J by 3 bases, and 20 bases separated the two germline ends. Here the CDR3 reads CASSLDPGTADDYGYTF. CDR3 nucleotide sequence: TGTGCCAGCAGCTTGGACCCCGGGACCGCGGACGACTATGGCTACACCTTC.

For the CDR3, the DNA is TGCGCCAGCAGCGGCGACAGGGCCTCTGGAAACACCATATATTTT. It specifies CASSGDRASGNTIYF. The chain has TRBV4-3 and TRBJ1-3; 7 bases are a match to TRBD1. Losses at the gene ends were 5 bases for V and 0 bases for J; bases not matched to a gene: 4. Germline values: CDR1 LGHNA, CDR2 YSLEER. CDR3 size: 15 residues.

This clone was observed a handful of times. The J gene is TRBJ2-7, the V gene TRBV6-5; D unresolved. CDR3 length: 12 amino acids. The germline V gene encodes CDR1 MNHEY and CDR2 SVGAGI. V was pared by 2 bases and J by 5 bases, with 7 bases between. CDR3 loop: CASSYPANEQYF. CDR3 DNA sequence: TGTGCCAGCAGTTACCCAGCAAACGAGCAGTACTTC.

The V gene is TRBV7-6, the J gene TRBJ2-1, with D perhaps matching TRBD1 (6 bases). This CDR3 has 17 residues. Germline CDR1 SGHVS, CDR2 FNYEAQ. V was clipped by 1 base and J by 8 bases, with 21 bases between them. The CDR3 sequence: CASSLVWETGKEDEQFF. The CDR3 coding sequence is TGTGCCAGCAGCTTAGTGTGGGAGACAGGAAAGGAGGATGAGCAGTTCTTC.

The V and J genes are TRBV28 and TRBJ1-4, with unresolved D. The CDR3 is made up of 15 amino acids. The V and J ends lost 5 bases and 8 bases respectively, with 18 bases between them. Germline CDR1 reads MDHEN; CDR2 reads SYDVKM. CDR3 amino acids: CASSLPRRAQEKLFF. In nucleotides, the CDR3 is TGTGCCAGCAGTCTCCCGCGGAGAGCCCAAGAAAAACTGTTTTTT.

The rearrangement links TRBV27 to TRBJ2-7; D possibly corresponds to TRBD2 (6 bases). This CDR3 comprises 16 residues. The germline V gene has CDR1 MNHEY and CDR2 SMNVEV (reference sequence). The germline V and J ends were trimmed by 6 bases and 0 bases, with 18 bases remaining between them. CDR3 region: CASSPLAGRGSYEQYF. The CDR3 DNA reads as TGTGCCAGCAGCCCCCTTGCGGGGCGGGGCTCCTACGAGCAGTACTTC.

This rearrangement joins TRBV7-3 to TRBJ2-3; 10 positions agree with TRBD1. The CDR3 extends over 18 amino acids. CDR1 and CDR2 (germline): SGHTA, FQGTGA. V was pared by 2 bases and J by 2 bases, with 10 bases of the junction left unmatched. The CDR3 sequence: CASSLVGGTGALTDTQYF. For the CDR3, the DNA is TGTGCCAGCAGCTTAGTAGGCGGGACAGGGGCCCTCACAGATACGCAGTATTTT. The variable domain in full, completed from reference TRBV7-3 and TRBJ2-3, reads GAGVSQTPSNKVTEKGKYVELRCDPISGHTALYWYRQSLGQGPEFLIYFQGTGAADDSGLPNDRFFAVRPEGSVSTLKIQRTERGDSAVYLCASSLVGGTGALTDTQYFGPGTRLTVL.

Notes on this clone: The junction and the germline gene differ at one end; a read error may be behind it. The chain has TRBV15 and TRBJ2-7, with TRBD2 matching 7 bases. CDR3 length: 16 amino acids. Germline V gene lookup returns CDR1 LNHNV and CDR2 YYDKDF (reference sequence). CDR3 DNA: TGTGCCACCGGCAGAGTGGGCGCGCGGGAGTCCTACGAGCAGTACTTC. Translated: CATGRVGARESYEQYF.

The chain uses TRBV6-1 and TRBJ2-7; D not resolved. CDR1 is MNHNS, CDR2 SASEGT, per germline. CDR3 length: 13 residues. Trimming took 6 bases from V and 3 from J, leaving 12 bases between them. DNA for the CDR3: TGTGCCAGCAGCCCCCCTGGGGTCTACGAGCAGTACTTC. This encodes CASSPPGVYEQYF.

The chain couples TRBV19 to TRBJ1-2, with TRBD1 identical over 8 bases. This CDR3 is built from 13 residues. Germline V gene lookup returns CDR1 LNHDA and CDR2 SQIVND (reference sequence). V dropped 7 bases and J dropped 9; count of bases not matched to a gene: 10. The chain's CDR3 is CASNPGGLYSYTF. CDR3 coding DNA: TGTGCCAGTAACCCAGGGGGCCTATATAGCTACACCTTC.

The V and J genes are TRBV7-2 and TRBJ1-5; TRBD1 matches 10 bases. CDR3 size: 16 residues. V dropped 4 bases and J dropped 7; count of bases not matched to a gene: 10. Germline V gene sequence: CDR1 SGHTA, CDR2 FQGNSA. The CDR3 spells CASSSTGQGLRQPQHF. CDR3 bases: TGTGCCAGCAGCTCTACGGGACAGGGGTTAAGACAGCCCCAGCATTTT.

This sequence joins TRBV11-2 and TRBJ2-7; D is possibly TRBD1 or TRBD2 (6 bases each). The V end lost 3 bases, the J end lost 6 bases, and 15 bases lay between the germline ends. Germline V gene sequence: CDR1 SGHAT, CDR2 FQNNGV. The length of the CDR3 is 14 residues. CDR3 sequence reads: CASSFRGRTVEQYF. CDR3 DNA sequence: TGTGCCAGCAGCTTCCGGGGGCGTACTGTCGAGCAGTACTTC.